A selection of T cell receptor beta chains follows, all from one sample in a study of human T cells and chemical hapten exposure. TCRdb used MiXCR to reprocess the 5' RACE reads, holding one entry per CDR3 protein. The repertoire holds about 140,000 distinct CDR3 sequences, about 4% seen once, with roughly 1.4% in the top ten. Receptors were obtained from a female donor in good health. The CDR3 runs from the conserved cysteine through the conserved F or W. Each record gives: J gene, D gene, clone size, V gene, CDR3 DNA, CDR3 protein. A D gene is named only where the DNA matches it firmly. Some rows have no size entry. The others give once, few or many, or a class for an expanded clone.

TRBJ1-5	-	many	TRBV28	TGTGCCAGCAGGGACGGTAGTAATCAGCCCCAGCATTTT	CASRDGSNQPQHF
TRBJ2-1	-	many	TRBV5-6	TGTGCCAGCAGCCTTACAGACAGGTTCTACAATGAGCAGTTCTTC	CASSLTDRFYNEQFF
TRBJ1-1	-	many	TRBV29-1	TGCAGCGTTGTTGGGCTGGGAGGGACTGAAGCTTTCTTT	CSVVGLGGTEAFF
TRBJ1-4	-	many	TRBV7-2	TGTGCCAGCAGCTTATGGGCAACTAATGAAAAACTGTTTTTT	CASSLWATNEKLFF
TRBJ2-3	-	many	TRBV7-2	TGTGCCAGCAGCTTAACAGGGACCACAGATACGCAGTATTTT	CASSLTGTTDTQYF
TRBJ2-7	-	many	TRBV2	TGTGCCAGCAGTGAAGAGGTAGGCAACGAGCAGTACTTC	CASSEEVGNEQYF
TRBJ2-3	TRBD2	many	TRBV5-4	TGTGCCAGCAGCTTGAGAGAGACTAGCGCCACAGATACGCAGTATTTT	CASSLRETSATDTQYF
TRBJ2-7	-	many	TRBV3-1	TGTGCCAGCAGCCAAGTGAAGGATGCCTACGAGCAGTACTTC	CASSQVKDAYEQYF
TRBJ1-5	-	many	TRBV5-1	TGCGCCAGCAGGTGGGGTCTGGATCAGCCCCAGCATTTT	CASRWGLDQPQHF
TRBJ1-1	-	few	TRBV27	TGTGCCAGCAGTTTGCATAGGTCGAACACTGAAGCTTTCTTT	CASSLHRSNTEAFF
TRBJ2-3	TRBD2	few	TRBV7-8	TGTGCCAGCAGCTTGGACAGAGCTAGCGGGGGCACAGATACGCAGTATTTT	CASSLDRASGGTDTQYF
TRBJ2-3	-	-	TRBV12-3/TRBV12-4	TGTGCCAGCAGCCCGGGCCGGGATACGCAGTATTTT	CASSPGRDTQYF
TRBJ2-1	TRBD2	many	TRBV19	TGTGCCAGTAGTACTACATCCCCTATGGGTATTCGAGCGGGGGGGCGAAACAATGAGCAGTTCTTC	CASSTTSPMGIRAGGRNNEQFF
TRBJ1-2	-	many	TRBV14	TGTGCCAGCAGCCAAGGAGCTAACTATGGCTACACCTTC	CASSQGANYGYTF
TRBJ2-2	-	few	TRBV12-3/TRBV12-4	TGTGCCAGCAGATGCACCGGGGAGCTGTTTTTT	CASRCTGELFF
TRBJ1-1	TRBD1	many	TRBV5-1	TGCGCCAGCAGCTTTGGGGACAGAAACACTGAAGCTTTCTTT	CASSFGDRNTEAFF
TRBJ2-1	TRBD2	many	TRBV2	TGTGCCAGCAGCTCCCTACTAGCGGGGGCGGGGGAGCAGTTCTTC	CASSSLLAGAGEQFF
TRBJ2-6	-	many	TRBV12-3/TRBV12-4	TGTGCCAGCAGTTTACAGGGGCTTGGGGCCAACGTCCTGACTTTC	CASSLQGLGANVLTF
TRBJ2-5	TRBD2	-	TRBV9	TGTGCCAGCAGCGTAGATCCGGGGGGGCGATCGGAGACCCAGTACTTC	CASSVDPGGRSETQYF
TRBJ2-3	TRBD1	many	TRBV7-2	TGTGCCAGCAGCTTCGAGGGGGCGCGGGGCACAGATACGCAGTATTTT	CASSFEGARGTDTQYF
TRBJ2-7	TRBD1	many	TRBV4-3	TGCGCCAGCAGCCAAGAACAGGGGGCTAACTACGAGCAGTACTTC	CASSQEQGANYEQYF
TRBJ1-1	-	many	TRBV7-3	TGTGCCAGCAGCTTAGGCCCGGGACCGTACACTGAAGCTTTCTTT	CASSLGPGPYTEAFF
TRBJ2-7	-	many	TRBV6-1	TGTGCCAGCAGTTTTTTCCGTAGGGCCCCCTACGAGCAGTACTTC	CASSFFRRAPYEQYF
TRBJ1-6	-	-	TRBV5-6	TGTGCCAGCAGCCTGGGACACCTGCGCCCCCTCCACTTT	CASSLGHLRPLHF
TRBJ2-6	-	many	TRBV5-1	TGCGCCAGCAGCCGGGCCGGAGTCTCTGGGGCCAACGTCCTGACTTTC	CASSRAGVSGANVLTF
TRBJ2-1	-	many	TRBV13	TGTGCCAGCAGCTTAAACGGCGGTCACAATGAGCAGTTCTTC	CASSLNGGHNEQFF
TRBJ1-1	-	-	TRBV7-9	TGTGCCAGCAGCCGACTTAAAGAGGGGATGAACACTGAAGCTTTCTTT	CASSRLKEGMNTEAFF
TRBJ2-7	-	-	TRBV7-3	TGTGCCAGCAGCTTAACGGGGGGTCACGAGCAGTACTTC	CASSLTGGHEQYF
TRBJ1-6	-	many	TRBV7-9	TGTGCCAGCAGCTCACCCCATAATTCACCCCTCCACTTT	CASSSPHNSPLHF
TRBJ2-1	-	few	TRBV29-1	TGCAGCGTTGACCACGGGGCTGTTGGGAATGAGCAGTTCTTC	CSVDHGAVGNEQFF
TRBJ2-3	-	many	TRBV7-9	TGTGCCAGCAGCTCCCCGACAGAGTTTCGCGCAGATACGCAGTATTTT	CASSSPTEFRADTQYF
TRBJ2-1	-	many	TRBV6-1	TGTGCCAGCAGTGAATCCTGGGTTACCTACAATGAGCAGTTCTTC	CASSESWVTYNEQFF
TRBJ1-1	-	many	TRBV20-1	TGCAGTGCCCCCGCCGACGGGATGAACACTGAAGCTTTCTTT	CSAPADGMNTEAFF
TRBJ2-3	-	many	TRBV15	TGTGCCACCAGCAGAAGGGAAAGGGGCACAGATACGCAGTATTTT	CATSRRERGTDTQYF
TRBJ2-1	-	many	TRBV6-4	TGTGCCAGCAGTGCCTACAATGAGCAGTTCTTC	CASSAYNEQFF
TRBJ1-1	-	-	TRBV20-1	TGCAGTGCCCGAACAGGGACACGCCGAGGGACTGAAGCTTTCTTT	CSARTGTRRGTEAFF
TRBJ2-3	-	-	TRBV6-5	TGTGCCAGCAGGCCAACCGCTAGCACAGATACGCAGTATTTT	CASRPTASTDTQYF
TRBJ2-2	TRBD2	many	TRBV10-3	TGTGCCATCAAGGGGACTAGCAACACCGGGGAGCTGTTTTTT	CAIKGTSNTGELFF
TRBJ2-5	-	few	TRBV7-8	TGTGCCAGCAGCAGCGTGGGGGCGCCGGGGCGAGAGACCCAGTACTTC	CASSSVGAPGRETQYF
TRBJ2-3	TRBD2	few	TRBV5-1	TGCGCCAGCAGCTGGCACACCGGGACTAGCGGGGGCACAGATACGCAGTATTTT	CASSWHTGTSGGTDTQYF
TRBJ2-7	-	few	TRBV7-9	TGTGCCAGCAGCTTAGTGGCCCCCTACGAGCAGTACTTC	CASSLVAPYEQYF
TRBJ2-7	-	few	TRBV6-1	TGTGCCAGCAGTGCCTCCGACGAGCAGTACTTC	CASSASDEQYF
TRBJ2-7	TRBD1	-	TRBV9	TGTGCCAGCAGCACTTTCGGGACAGGGGGCGAGCAGTACTTC	CASSTFGTGGEQYF
TRBJ1-1	-	-	TRBV7-9	TGTGCCAGCAGCTTATACAGGACCACTGAAGCTTTCTTT	CASSLYRTTEAFF
TRBJ1-6	-	many	TRBV28	TGTGCCAGCACTGTGGTCTCAGTGACCCGAGGAATCTATTCACCCCTCCACTTT	CASTVVSVTRGIYSPLHF
TRBJ2-1	TRBD1	many	TRBV6-2/TRBV6-3	TGTGCCAGCAGAACTCGACGGGACAGGGGCCATGAGCAGTTCTTC	CASRTRRDRGHEQFF
TRBJ2-3	TRBD2	many	TRBV20-1	TGCAGTGCTAGACTGATTGGGACTAGCGGGAGGTCAGATACGCAGTATTTT	CSARLIGTSGRSDTQYF
TRBJ1-1	-	many	TRBV7-3	TGTGCCAGCCGGGGCGGCGGTGGGACTGAAGCTTTCTTT	CASRGGGGTEAFF
TRBJ1-1	TRBD1	many	TRBV19	TGTGCCAGTAACTCTTGGGACAGGGCCCGTCCTGAAGCTTTCTTT	CASNSWDRARPEAFF
TRBJ2-4	-	many	TRBV18	TGTGCCAGCTCACCGGACGGTATGGCCAAAAACATTCAGTACTTC	CASSPDGMAKNIQYF
TRBJ2-3	-	many	TRBV7-2	TGTGCCAGCAGCTTAGACGGTAACACAGATACGCAGTATTTT	CASSLDGNTDTQYF
TRBJ1-1	TRBD1	many	TRBV4-2	TGTGCCAGCAGCTATCGACCGGGACAGCCCACTGAAGCTTTCTTT	CASSYRPGQPTEAFF
TRBJ1-1	-	many	TRBV14	TGTGCCAGCAGCCAAGTAATTGGCCTCAGGGGCACTGAAGCTTTCTTT	CASSQVIGLRGTEAFF
TRBJ2-1	TRBD1	many	TRBV5-1	TGCGCCAGCAGCTCTGGACAGGGCGGGTCCTACAATGAGCAGTTCTTC	CASSSGQGGSYNEQFF
TRBJ2-1	TRBD1	many	TRBV2	TGTGCCAGCAGTGAATTGGGACAGGGATCCTACAATGAGCAGTTCTTC	CASSELGQGSYNEQFF
TRBJ2-3	-	many	TRBV5-1	TGCGCCAGCAGCACGACCGGAGGCACAGATACGCAGTATTTT	CASSTTGGTDTQYF
TRBJ2-5	TRBD1	-	TRBV9	TGTGCCAGCGGTGGGACAGGGTCAAGCAGGGAGACCCAGTACTTC	CASGGTGSSRETQYF
TRBJ2-2	-	many	TRBV11-2	TGTGCCAGCAGCTTATCGTCCGGGGAGCTGTTTTTT	CASSLSSGELFF
TRBJ1-3	-	many	TRBV27	TGTGCCAGCAGTTGGACCCTACCAAGCTCTGGAAACACCATATATTTT	CASSWTLPSSGNTIYF